This T cell receptor (beta chain) was documented in a study of T cells in Graves' hyperthyroidism and ophthalmopathy. With 3 bases removed from V and 2 bases from J, the gap between germline ends came to 11 bases. Per the germline V gene, CDR1 is GTSNPN and CDR2 is SVGIG (reference sequence). The CDR3 spans 13 residues. In this sample, this clonotype turned up many times. Researchers amplified the TCR beta CDR3 regions from RNA transcripts. HTBI primers were employed in a first-round RT-PCR of the TCR CDR3. One entry per CDR3 protein results from TCRdb running MiXCR on the multiplex PCR reads. This table holds approximately 690,000 distinct CDR3 sequences, 13% to 15% found once.

The V gene is TRBV30, the J gene TRBJ2-7; perhaps D is TRBD1 or TRBD2 (6 bases each). The sequenced material came from blood. This clonotype was sampled from a woman aged 50 to 60 with Graves' ophthalmopathy. The CDR3 here is CAWRWGATYEQYF. The DNA of the CDR3 is TGTGCCTGGAGGTGGGGGGCCACCTACGAGCAGTACTTC.